The rows below give T cell receptor beta chains drawn from one sample of a study of a mutant IDH1 vaccine in newly diagnosed glioma. These TCRs' antigens remain unknown. Sequenced by immunoSEQ multiplex PCR; TCRdb stores in-frame clones only, minus some. Of about 28,000 clones listed, roughly 90% were seen once; the top ten hold about a fifth. Sequences were derived from PBMCs, sampled from a glioma patient whose treatment included an IDH1 peptide vaccine. The receptors derive from a young man with glioma. Both conserved end residues are part of each CDR3. The order of the fields is D gene, V gene, clone size, J gene, CDR3 DNA, CDR3 protein. D genes are given only for firm matches. Size is omitted from some rows. Given values are once, few, many or a class for expanded clones.

d_call: TRBD2; v_call: TRBV5-4; clone_size: -; j_call: TRBJ2-7; cdr3_nt: TGTGCCAGCAGCCGCGGGGGGAGCTCCTACGAGCAGTACTTC; cdr3_aa: CASSRGGSSYEQYF
d_call: -; v_call: TRBV19; clone_size: -; j_call: TRBJ2-1; cdr3_nt: TGTGCCAGTACCCCGAGTAGTACCTACAATGAGCAGTTCTTC; cdr3_aa: CASTPSSTYNEQFF
d_call: -; v_call: TRBV14; clone_size: -; j_call: TRBJ2-3; cdr3_nt: TGTGCCAGCAGCCAAACAACTTGGAGAGACACAGATACGCAGTATTTT; cdr3_aa: CASSQTTWRDTDTQYF
d_call: -; v_call: TRBV19; clone_size: -; j_call: TRBJ1-1; cdr3_nt: TGTGCCAGTAGATACCAACACTTGAACACTGAAGCTTTCTTT; cdr3_aa: CASRYQHLNTEAFF
d_call: -; v_call: TRBV28; clone_size: few; j_call: TRBJ1-5; cdr3_nt: TGTGCCAGCAGTTTTCGACAGTTCAATCAGCCCCAGCATTTT; cdr3_aa: CASSFRQFNQPQHF
d_call: -; v_call: TRBV27; clone_size: -; j_call: TRBJ2-2; cdr3_nt: TGTGCCAGCAGTTTTCAGGACACCGGGGAGCTGTTTTTT; cdr3_aa: CASSFQDTGELFF
d_call: -; v_call: TRBV5-6; clone_size: -; j_call: TRBJ2-2; cdr3_nt: TGTGCCAGCAGCTTGGTTCTCTCCGGGGAGCTGTTTTTT; cdr3_aa: CASSLVLSGELFF
d_call: -; v_call: TRBV6-5; clone_size: -; j_call: TRBJ1-3; cdr3_nt: TGTGCCAGCAGTTATGACCCTGGAAACACCATATATTTT; cdr3_aa: CASSYDPGNTIYF
d_call: -; v_call: TRBV4-3; clone_size: once; j_call: TRBJ1-1; cdr3_nt: TGCGCCAGCAGCCAAGAAGGGGGGAACACTGAAGCTTTCTTT; cdr3_aa: CASSQEGGNTEAFF
d_call: -; v_call: TRBV7-9; clone_size: -; j_call: TRBJ1-2; cdr3_nt: TGTGCCAGCAGCTTTGAGACCTTC; cdr3_aa: CASSFETF
d_call: TRBD1; v_call: TRBV15; clone_size: -; j_call: TRBJ1-2; cdr3_nt: TGTGCCACCAGCATACGGACAGGGAGCGGCTACACCTTC; cdr3_aa: CATSIRTGSGYTF
d_call: TRBD1; v_call: TRBV6-5; clone_size: -; j_call: TRBJ1-2; cdr3_nt: TGTGCCAGCAGTACAGGGACAGGGGGCAGCTATGGCTACACCTTC; cdr3_aa: CASSTGTGGSYGYTF
d_call: TRBD2; v_call: TRBV10-3; clone_size: -; j_call: TRBJ2-1; cdr3_nt: TGTGCCATCAGTGCCCCCACTAGCGGGAGCTCCAATGAGCAGTTCTTC; cdr3_aa: CAISAPTSGSSNEQFF
d_call: -; v_call: TRBV30; clone_size: -; j_call: TRBJ1-1; cdr3_nt: TGTGCCTGGAGTCCGCTGATGAACACTGAAGCTTTCTTT; cdr3_aa: CAWSPLMNTEAFF
d_call: TRBD1; v_call: TRBV4-1; clone_size: -; j_call: TRBJ1-3; cdr3_nt: TGCGCCAGCAGCCAAGGACAGGGTCGCTCTGGAAACACCATATATTTT; cdr3_aa: CASSQGQGRSGNTIYF
d_call: -; v_call: TRBV14; clone_size: -; j_call: TRBJ1-1; cdr3_nt: TGTGCCAGCAGCTTACTAATGAACACTGAAGCTTTCTTT; cdr3_aa: CASSLLMNTEAFF
d_call: -; v_call: TRBV6-6; clone_size: once; j_call: TRBJ2-7; cdr3_nt: TGTGCCAGCAGTTACTCGGGCGGTCGAAGCGAGCAGTACTTC; cdr3_aa: CASSYSGGRSEQYF
d_call: -; v_call: TRBV5-4; clone_size: -; j_call: TRBJ1-1; cdr3_nt: TGTGCCAGCAGTTACTGGACTTCGAACACTGAAGCTTTCTTT; cdr3_aa: CASSYWTSNTEAFF
d_call: -; v_call: TRBV15; clone_size: once; j_call: TRBJ2-7; cdr3_nt: TGTGCCACCAGCAGAGCCGGGACCCTATACGAGCAGTACTTC; cdr3_aa: CATSRAGTLYEQYF
d_call: -; v_call: TRBV30; clone_size: -; j_call: TRBJ1-1; cdr3_nt: TGTGCCTGGAGTGTAAGGGACCCTGAAGCTTTCTTT; cdr3_aa: CAWSVRDPEAFF
d_call: -; v_call: TRBV18; clone_size: -; j_call: TRBJ1-1; cdr3_nt: TGTGCCAGCTCACAGTCGGGGGTTACCATGAACACTGAAGCTTTCTTT; cdr3_aa: CASSQSGVTMNTEAFF
d_call: -; v_call: TRBV13; clone_size: -; j_call: TRBJ2-5; cdr3_nt: TGTGCCAGCAGCTTAGCCAATGGACAGAAGAAAGAGACCCAGTACTTC; cdr3_aa: CASSLANGQKKETQYF
d_call: -; v_call: TRBV6-5; clone_size: -; j_call: TRBJ1-1; cdr3_nt: TGTGCCAGCAGTAGGACATTCTACACTGAAGCTTTCTTT; cdr3_aa: CASSRTFYTEAFF
d_call: -; v_call: TRBV2; clone_size: -; j_call: TRBJ2-7; cdr3_nt: TGTGCCAGCAGTGAGAGGACACCACTCTACGAGCAGTACTTC; cdr3_aa: CASSERTPLYEQYF
d_call: -; v_call: TRBV7-3; clone_size: -; j_call: TRBJ1-1; cdr3_nt: TGTGCCAGCAGCTTGACAGTGAACACTGAAGCTTTCTTT; cdr3_aa: CASSLTVNTEAFF
d_call: -; v_call: TRBV19; clone_size: -; j_call: TRBJ1-1; cdr3_nt: TGTGCCAGTAGTATAGTCGGAGGGTCCGGCACTGAAGCTTTCTTT; cdr3_aa: CASSIVGGSGTEAFF
d_call: TRBD1; v_call: TRBV5-1; clone_size: -; j_call: TRBJ2-7; cdr3_nt: TGCGCCAGCAGCCCCAGACAGGGGGCCTCCTACGAGCAGTACTTC; cdr3_aa: CASSPRQGASYEQYF
d_call: -; v_call: TRBV6-1; clone_size: -; j_call: TRBJ1-2; cdr3_nt: TGTGCCAGCAATTCCGTAGAGGGGAGGAGAGGCTACACCTTC; cdr3_aa: CASNSVEGRRGYTF
d_call: -; v_call: TRBV4-3; clone_size: -; j_call: TRBJ1-2; cdr3_nt: TGCGCCAGCAGCCCTTCCCGGACTTTCTATGGCTACACCTTC; cdr3_aa: CASSPSRTFYGYTF
d_call: -; v_call: TRBV4-3; clone_size: once; j_call: TRBJ1-2; cdr3_nt: TGCGCCAGCAGACGAGGGACCGACGTTGATGGCTACACCTTC; cdr3_aa: CASRRGTDVDGYTF
d_call: -; v_call: TRBV6-6; clone_size: -; j_call: TRBJ2-3; cdr3_nt: TGTGCCAGCAGTCTCGACGAGGCGGCAGATACGCAGTATTTT; cdr3_aa: CASSLDEAADTQYF
d_call: TRBD1; v_call: TRBV6-1; clone_size: -; j_call: TRBJ2-5; cdr3_nt: TGTGCCAGCAGTGAAATGCGGGACAGGGGTTTGGAGACCCAGTACTTC; cdr3_aa: CASSEMRDRGLETQYF
d_call: TRBD1; v_call: TRBV6-5; clone_size: -; j_call: TRBJ1-2; cdr3_nt: TGTGCCAGCAGTTACTCGCAGGGACAGGGGGGTGGCTACACCTTC; cdr3_aa: CASSYSQGQGGGYTF
d_call: -; v_call: TRBV7-2; clone_size: -; j_call: TRBJ2-5; cdr3_nt: TGTGCCAGCAGCATGACCGTTGAAGAGACCCAGTACTTC; cdr3_aa: CASSMTVEETQYF
d_call: TRBD2; v_call: TRBV5-6; clone_size: -; j_call: TRBJ2-7; cdr3_nt: TGTGCCAGCAGCTTGCCGAAGCTAGCGGGAAGCTCCTACGAGCAGTACTTC; cdr3_aa: CASSLPKLAGSSYEQYF
d_call: -; v_call: TRBV4-2; clone_size: -; j_call: TRBJ1-2; cdr3_nt: TGTGCCAGCAGCCAAGATATGCCGGGGGGCTACACCTTC; cdr3_aa: CASSQDMPGGYTF
d_call: -; v_call: TRBV7-6; clone_size: once; j_call: TRBJ1-3; cdr3_nt: TGTGCCAGCAGCCCAAGGGTGAGAGACACCATATATTTT; cdr3_aa: CASSPRVRDTIYF
d_call: -; v_call: TRBV5-6; clone_size: -; j_call: TRBJ1-5; cdr3_nt: TGTGCCAGCAGCATCCGGACCTTTAGCAATCAGCCCCAGCATTTT; cdr3_aa: CASSIRTFSNQPQHF
d_call: TRBD1; v_call: TRBV6-1; clone_size: once; j_call: TRBJ2-7; cdr3_nt: TGTGCCAGCAGTGAAGGGACAGGGGGCGGTAAGCAGTACTTC; cdr3_aa: CASSEGTGGGKQYF
d_call: -; v_call: TRBV7-2; clone_size: once; j_call: TRBJ2-6; cdr3_nt: TGTGCCAGCAGCACGGGGACTTCGGGGGCCAACGTCCTGACTTTC; cdr3_aa: CASSTGTSGANVLTF
d_call: TRBD2; v_call: TRBV7-2; clone_size: -; j_call: TRBJ2-5; cdr3_nt: TGTGCCAGCAGCGCGCTAGCGGGAGGAGAGACCCAGTACTTC; cdr3_aa: CASSALAGGETQYF
d_call: -; v_call: TRBV30; clone_size: -; j_call: TRBJ1-5; cdr3_nt: TGTGCCTGGGCTTACAGTCTCACGGGGCAGCCCCAGCATTTT; cdr3_aa: CAWAYSLTGQPQHF
d_call: TRBD1; v_call: TRBV27; clone_size: -; j_call: TRBJ1-1; cdr3_nt: TGTGGCCAACGCGTGGTGACAGGGAGTGGTTTTGAAGCTTTCTTT; cdr3_aa: CGQRVVTGSGFEAFF
d_call: TRBD2; v_call: TRBV30; clone_size: -; j_call: TRBJ2-7; cdr3_nt: TGTGCCTGGAGTGTACTCGGGGGGACGCAGCAGTACTTC; cdr3_aa: CAWSVLGGTQQYF
d_call: -; v_call: TRBV20-1; clone_size: once; j_call: TRBJ2-3; cdr3_nt: TGCAGTGCTGGGGGCACAGATACGCAGTATTTT; cdr3_aa: CSAGGTDTQYF
d_call: TRBD1; v_call: TRBV12-5; clone_size: -; j_call: TRBJ2-2; cdr3_nt: TGTGCTAGTGGTTTGATTACAGGGGAAACCGGGGAGCTGTTTTTT; cdr3_aa: CASGLITGETGELFF
d_call: -; v_call: TRBV7-3; clone_size: -; j_call: TRBJ1-1; cdr3_nt: TGTGCCAGCAGCTCCGGACAGTTCGCGGGGACTGAAGCTTTCTTT; cdr3_aa: CASSSGQFAGTEAFF
d_call: -; v_call: TRBV19; clone_size: -; j_call: TRBJ1-4; cdr3_nt: TGTGCCAGTCTAGGAGGGGAGGATGAAAAACTGTTTTTT; cdr3_aa: CASLGGEDEKLFF
d_call: -; v_call: TRBV30; clone_size: once; j_call: TRBJ1-5; cdr3_nt: TGTGCCTGGAGTGTAGGGGAAGCTCAGCCCCAGCATTTT; cdr3_aa: CAWSVGEAQPQHF
d_call: -; v_call: TRBV5-8; clone_size: -; j_call: TRBJ2-6; cdr3_nt: TGTGCCAGCAGCTTGGGTAACCCGGCGGGGGCCAACGTCCTGACTTTC; cdr3_aa: CASSLGNPAGANVLTF
d_call: TRBD1; v_call: TRBV25-1; clone_size: -; j_call: TRBJ2-1; cdr3_nt: TGTGCCAGCAGTGCGGACAGGCCGGCCTACAATGAGCAGTTCTTC; cdr3_aa: CASSADRPAYNEQFF
d_call: -; v_call: TRBV28; clone_size: once; j_call: TRBJ2-6; cdr3_nt: TGTGCCAGCAGTCGTAACAGGGCTGGGGCCAACGTCCTGACTTTC; cdr3_aa: CASSRNRAGANVLTF
d_call: -; v_call: TRBV4-2; clone_size: -; j_call: TRBJ2-3; cdr3_nt: TGTGCCAGCAGCCAGGGAAGGGGGATGGATACGCAGTATTTT; cdr3_aa: CASSQGRGMDTQYF
d_call: -; v_call: TRBV5-6; clone_size: -; j_call: TRBJ1-1; cdr3_nt: TGTGCCAGCAACCAGCGCGGGCCCGGGGGTGAAGCTTTCTTT; cdr3_aa: CASNQRGPGGEAFF
d_call: -; v_call: TRBV4-3; clone_size: -; j_call: TRBJ2-1; cdr3_nt: TGCGCCAGCAGCCCCCGCTTAGGTGGGGCCTACAATGAGCAGTTCTTC; cdr3_aa: CASSPRLGGAYNEQFF